This TCR beta chain came from a study of blood T cell repertoires in COVID-19. About the study: The study drew acute and convalescent COVID-19 samples from the United States, Italy and Spain. The analysed material was cDNA or gDNA that came from T cells, B-cell-depleted T cells, or PBMCs.

This clone came up once. As processed by the authors: Estimates of nucleated cell counts were drawn from the amplification of reference gene primers. TCRdb keeps only in-frame clones here, not all; method: immunoSEQ multiplex PCR. V and J calls and clone size are as listed in that table; D and trimming were resolved from the DNA. The sample has 300,000 to 350,000 clones; around 91% are singletons. Germline loops: CDR1 SGHDT, CDR2 YYEEEE. The CDR3 loop spans 15 amino acids. The J segment lost 9 bases and the V segment lost 1 base, leaving 10 bases of the junction unmatched. The chain links TRBV5-6 to TRBJ2-5; TRBD2 agrees at 9 bases. Sequenced sample: peripheral blood. This TCR was sampled from a woman aged 40 to 50 with COVID-19, enrolled during active disease. The CDR3 reads CASSLRSSGMGSQYF. The CDR3 DNA reads as TGTGCCAGCAGCTTGCGATCTAGCGGGATGGGTTCCCAGTACTTC.